This T cell receptor beta chain emerged from a study of cytomegalovirus exposure and HLA in healthy donors. General study points: An observed cluster of highly shared sequence variants was recorded as a likely sequencing artifact.

Trimming cost V 1 base and J 7 bases; bases outside gene matches: 4. This CDR3 has 15 residues. Germline V lookup: CDR1 MNHNS, CDR2 SASEGT. Regarding this clone: Its specificity is unknown.

Primers: 60 Vbeta forward and 13 Jbeta reverse. Clones were read by immunoSEQ multiplex PCR, and TCRdb kept only the in-frame ones, dropping some. The data contain fewer than 200,000 clones, approximately 80% of them singletons. This sequence joins TRBV6-1 and TRBJ1-5; 10 nucleotides line up with TRBD1. The sample comprised PBMCs. This TCR came from a female donor in good health and CMV-seronegative. The CDR3 loop is CASSEGTGGGQPQHF. In DNA form, the CDR3 reads TGTGCCAGCAGTGAAGGGACAGGGGGTGGACAGCCCCAGCATTTT.